The sequence of this T cell receptor (beta chain) was determined in a study of vaccination and CD4 T cells after COVID-19. The Oncomine TCR Beta short-read assay sequenced DNA from cultured CD4+ T cells. From the PCR reads, TCRdb called clonotypes with MiXCR, one entry per CDR3 protein. The sample lists about 20,000 distinct CDR3 sequences, about 80% seen once, with roughly 17% in the top ten. Treatment reported: approximately nine-day PBMC culture with coronavirus spike peptide pools or control peptides (ViraFEST assay). Details on this clonotype: As yet, its antigen is unknown.

The CDR3 is 17 residues long. Germline V gives CDR1 DFQATT, CDR2 SNEGSKA (reference sequence). Trimming removed 0 bases from V and 3 bases from J, with 18 bases in between. V is TRBV20-1 and J is TRBJ1-5; a possible D gene is TRBD1 (6 bases). The sample in question was CD4+ T cells from blood, cultured in vitro, obtained after SARS-CoV-2 vaccination. The receptor's source is a human donor who received a COVID-19 vaccine. In DNA form, the CDR3 reads TGCAGTGCTAGAGATTGGACTCGGGGGGGCGCCAATCAGCCCCAGCATTTT. It is translated as CSARDWTRGGANQPQHF.